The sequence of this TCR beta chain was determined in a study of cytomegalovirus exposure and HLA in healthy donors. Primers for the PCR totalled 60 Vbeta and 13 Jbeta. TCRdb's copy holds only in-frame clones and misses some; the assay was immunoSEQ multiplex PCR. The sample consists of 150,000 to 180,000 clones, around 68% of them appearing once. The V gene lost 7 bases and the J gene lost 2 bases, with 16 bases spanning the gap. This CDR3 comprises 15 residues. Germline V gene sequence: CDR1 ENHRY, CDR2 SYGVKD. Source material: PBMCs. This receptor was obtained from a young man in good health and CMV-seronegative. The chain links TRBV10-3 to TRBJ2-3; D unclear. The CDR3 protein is CAINPPRQTTDTQYF. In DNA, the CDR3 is TGTGCCATCAACCCCCCGAGGCAGACCACAGATACGCAGTATTTT.